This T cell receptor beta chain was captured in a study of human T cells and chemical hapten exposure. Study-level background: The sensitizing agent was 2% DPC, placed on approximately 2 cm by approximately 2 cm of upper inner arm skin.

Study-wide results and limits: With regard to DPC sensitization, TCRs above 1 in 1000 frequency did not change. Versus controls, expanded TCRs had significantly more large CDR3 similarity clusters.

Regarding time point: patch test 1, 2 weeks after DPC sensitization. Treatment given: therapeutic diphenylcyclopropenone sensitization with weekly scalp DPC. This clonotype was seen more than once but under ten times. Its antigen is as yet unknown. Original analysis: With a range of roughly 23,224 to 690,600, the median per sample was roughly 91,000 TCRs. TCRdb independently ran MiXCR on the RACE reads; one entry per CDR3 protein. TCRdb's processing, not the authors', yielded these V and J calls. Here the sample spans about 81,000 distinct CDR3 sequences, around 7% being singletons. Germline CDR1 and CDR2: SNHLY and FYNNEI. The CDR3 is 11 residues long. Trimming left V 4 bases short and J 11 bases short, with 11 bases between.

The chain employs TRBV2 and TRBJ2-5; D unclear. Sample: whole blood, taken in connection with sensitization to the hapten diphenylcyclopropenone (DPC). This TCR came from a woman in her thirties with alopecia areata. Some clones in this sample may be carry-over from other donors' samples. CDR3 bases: TGTGCCAGCAGTGGTGGGCTTAAGCAGTACTTC. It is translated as CASSGGLKQYF.